Below are 25 T cell receptor beta chains sequenced from a single sample in a study of follicular helper T cells after annual influenza vaccination (TCRdb year 2017). The protocol used for the library was the immunoSEQ multiplex PCR assay. Sourced from immuneACCESS, this table was stored by TCRdb with only in-frame sequences that have V and J called. A share of the clones is absent; for the studies checked, an unresolved V gene accounts for under half, and the remainder has no known explanation. The sample records 2,000 to 2,500 clones, around four fifths of which are singletons. About 3.2% of the sample is taken by the ten largest. Reading the label with the study, this specimen's time point is: 2015-2016 season, 7 days after influenza vaccination. The sequences come from CXCR5+ CD38- circulating T follicular helper cells from blood, collected 7 days after influenza vaccination. What this sample's cell subset or site label stands for: circulating Tfh, non-naive CD4+CXCR5+PD-1+ (ICOS+CD38+ or ICOS-CD38-). The receptors shown here come from an adult who received the influenza vaccine.

The CDR3 is CASERTDIGNTIYF. The CDR3 DNA sequence: TGTGCCAGCGAGCGGACAGATATTGGAAACACCATATATTTT. The chain combines TRBV21-1 with TRBJ1-3; the listed D gene, TRBD1, was not tested against the DNA. TRBV21-1 is classified as a pseudogene. CDR3 size: 14 residues.

J is TRBJ1-5 and V is TRBV29-1; 7 bases match TRBD1. Germline V gene data show CDR1 as SQVTM and CDR2 as ANQGSEA. The CDR3 is 13 residues long. V was pared by 5 bases and J by 4 bases, with 5 bases of the junction left unmatched. The CDR3 DNA follows: TGCAGCGTTAGACAGGGTGAGAATCAGCCCCAGCATTTT. This translates into CSVRQGENQPQHF.

The genes are TRBV2 and TRBJ1-2; D is ambiguous. V lost 4 bases, J lost 4 bases, and 10 bases lay in between. CDR1 is SNHLY, CDR2 FYNNEI, per germline. CDR3 length equals 13 residues. The CDR3 reads CASSGPSGYGYTF. The CDR3 DNA is TGTGCCAGCAGTGGACCTTCGGGCTATGGCTACACCTTC. Combining the CDR3 with reference TRBV2 and TRBJ1-2 gives the whole variable domain EPEVTQTPSHQVTQMGQEVILRCVPISNHLYFYWYRQILGQKVEFLVSFYNNEISEKSEIFDDQFSVERPDGSNFTLKIRSTKLEDSAMYFCASSGPSGYGYTFGSGTRLTVV.

The V and J genes are TRBV11-2 and TRBJ2-2; D could derive from TRBD1 or TRBD2 (5 bases each). V lost 6 bases to trimming and J lost 4 bases, with 18 bases between them. The CDR3 has 16 residues. Germline V gene sequence: CDR1 SGHAT, CDR2 FQNNGV. This CDR3 reads CASRSHDRRGTGELFF. In DNA form, the CDR3 reads TGTGCCAGCAGATCCCACGACAGACGGGGCACCGGGGAGCTGTTTTTT.

This rearrangement joins TRBV27 to TRBJ2-1, with 9 bases aligning to TRBD2. CDR3 size: 16 residues. CDR1 is MNHEY, CDR2 SMNVEV, per germline (reference sequence). Unmatched junction bases numbered 13, after V lost 5 bases and J lost 8 bases. The CDR3 bases are TGTGCCAGCAGTCCCCTTGGACTAGCGTCGTTTGATGAGCAGTTCTTC. This gives the protein CASSPLGLASFDEQFF.

The chain carries TRBV11-2 and TRBJ1-5; 8 bases agree with TRBD1. This CDR3 has 15 residues. Germline V lookup: CDR1 SGHAT, CDR2 FQNNGV. V lost 5 bases to trimming and J lost 2 bases; unmatched junction nucleotides: 5. CDR3 residues: CASSLTGDGNQPQHF. Here the CDR3 DNA reads TGTGCCAGCAGCCTGACAGGGGATGGCAATCAGCCCCAGCATTTT.

This chain connects TRBV7-9 to TRBJ1-2, with 8 bases matching TRBD1. V lost 5 bases to trimming and J lost 5 bases; unmatched junction nucleotides: 13. Germline V lookup: CDR1 SEHNR, CDR2 FQNEAQ (reference sequence). The CDR3 loop spans 16 amino acids. In DNA, the CDR3 is TGTGCCAGCAGCGATCTACAGGGGGTTGTCGAGTATGGCTACACCTTC. Protein product: CASSDLQGVVEYGYTF.

J is TRBJ2-1 and V is TRBV29-1; 8 bases match TRBD2. The J segment lost 4 bases and the V segment lost 1 base, leaving 9 bases of the junction unmatched. CDR1 SQVTM and CDR2 ANQGSEA come from the germline V gene. The CDR3 is 16 residues long. The CDR3 region is CSVEAQTGGGYNEQFF. CDR3 DNA: TGCAGCGTTGAAGCCCAGACCGGGGGGGGTTACAATGAGCAGTTCTTC.

This clone came up a few times. The chain carries TRBV7-2 and TRBJ1-2; D remains ambiguous. This CDR3 has 15 residues. The germline CDR1 and CDR2 sequences are SGHTA and FQGNSA. The germline V and J ends were trimmed by 7 bases and 0 bases, with 15 bases remaining between them. This chain's CDR3 is CASTHARGTNYGYTF. In DNA form, the CDR3 reads TGTGCCAGCACCCATGCTCGAGGAACTAACTATGGCTACACCTTC.

The chain recombines TRBV7-3 with TRBJ2-3; 8 bases match TRBD2. Germline-derived CDR1 and CDR2 are SGHTA and FQGTGA. After removal of 2 bases from V and 1 base from J, the junction contained 8 bases not matched to a gene. CDR3 length: 17 amino acids. The chain's CDR3 is CASSLRPSGRGTDTQYF. DNA of the CDR3: TGTGCCAGCAGCTTACGTCCGTCCGGGAGGGGCACAGATACGCAGTATTTT.

The DNA of the CDR3 is TGTGCCAGCAGCCGACCCCAACGTAAACCGGGACTAGCGGGGAGCTCCTACAATGAGCAGTTCTTC. Protein sequence: CASSRPQRKPGLAGSSYNEQFF. The genes are TRBV7-8 and TRBJ2-1; 13 nucleotides match TRBD2. The length of the CDR3 is 22 residues. CDR1 is SGHVS and CDR2 is FQNEAQ in the germline V gene. With 5 bases clipped from V and 0 bases from J, the junction kept 19 bases outside the gene matches. Supplemented by reference TRBV7-8 and TRBJ2-1, the full variable domain reads GAGVSQSPRYKVAKRGQDVALRCDPISGHVSLFWYQQALGQGPEFLTYFQNEAQLDKSGLPSDRFFAERPEGSVSTLKIQRTQQEDSAVYLCASSRPQRKPGLAGSSYNEQFFGPGTRLTVL.

The chain combines TRBV28 with TRBJ2-7; TRBD1 agrees at 7 bases. Germline CDR1 is MDHEN and CDR2 is SYDVKM. V lost 2 bases and J lost 2; bases outside the gene matches: 3. The CDR3 is made up of 14 amino acids. The CDR3 here is CASSLPQGTYEQYF. DNA of the CDR3: TGTGCCAGCAGTTTACCACAGGGGACCTACGAGCAGTACTTC.

V gene TRBV7-3 combines with J gene TRBJ1-1; the D gene is possibly TRBD1 (6 bases). Trimming cost V 0 bases and J 11 bases, with 13 bases left between them. The CDR3 has 13 amino acids. The germline V gene has CDR1 SGHTA and CDR2 FQGTGA. CDR3 amino acids: CASSLTPTGIAFF. CDR3 DNA: TGTGCCAGCAGCTTAACCCCCACAGGGATCGCTTTCTTT.

This chain uses TRBV7-9 with TRBJ1-2, with D tentatively TRBD1 (5 bases). There are 14 residues in the CDR3. Germline V lookup: CDR1 SEHNR, CDR2 FQNEAQ (reference sequence). The germline V and J ends were trimmed by 4 bases and 5 bases, with 14 bases remaining between them. The CDR3 sequence: CASSSMGLDYGYTF. CDR3 in DNA: TGTGCCAGCAGCTCTATGGGACTCGATTATGGCTACACCTTC.

This clone was seen more than once but under ten times. The chain recombines TRBV6-1 with TRBJ2-7; possibly TRBD1 for D (6 bases). Germline values: CDR1 MNHNS, CDR2 SASEGT. The CDR3 spans 13 residues. Trimming cost V 5 bases and J 4 bases, with 12 bases left between them. CDR3 protein: CASSHRDGYEQYF. CDR3 in DNA: TGTGCCAGCAGTCACAGGGACGGGTACGAGCAGTACTTC.

This clone came up a few times. The chain combines TRBV15 with TRBJ2-7, with 9 bases matching TRBD1. Germline V gene sequence: CDR1 LNHNV, CDR2 YYDKDF (reference sequence). V gave up 0 bases and J gave up 7 bases; unmatched junction bases: 7. The CDR3 has 15 residues. CDR3 nucleotide sequence: TGTGCCACCAGCAGAGATTTTGGGACAGGGTTAGAGCAGTACTTC. Its translation is CATSRDFGTGLEQYF.

This clone was detected only a few times. The genes are TRBV2 and TRBJ1-2; no definite D call. Per the germline V gene, CDR1 is SNHLY and CDR2 is FYNNEI. The V and J ends lost 9 bases and 0 bases respectively, with 5 bases between them. CDR3 length: 11 residues. In DNA, the CDR3 is TGTGCCAGTGGATCTAACTATGGCTACACCTTC. This sequence encodes CASGSNYGYTF.

This chain connects TRBV18 to TRBJ1-1; D ambiguous. Germline CDR1 is KGHSH and CDR2 is LQKENI. Trimming removed 5 bases from V and 0 bases from J, with 10 bases in between. CDR3 length: 14 amino acids. CDR3 DNA sequence: TGTGCCAGCTCAACGGGTAACATGAACACTGAAGCTTTCTTT. Amino acid sequence: CASSTGNMNTEAFF.

The chain carries TRBV7-6 and TRBJ2-5, with D unresolved. The CDR3 has 14 residues. Germline-derived CDR1 and CDR2 are SGHVS and FNYEAQ. With 1 base removed from V and 4 bases from J, the gap between germline ends came to 10 bases. The CDR3 region has the DNA TGTGCCAGCAGCTTAGACGCTCGATTAGAGACCCAGTACTTC. It encodes CASSLDARLETQYF.

V and J are TRBV7-9 and TRBJ2-2, with D maybe TRBD2 (5 bases). The germline V gene encodes CDR1 SEHNR and CDR2 FQNEAQ (reference sequence). This CDR3 is built from 15 residues. Between the trimmed V and J ends, which lost 3 bases and 1 base, there was a span of 9 bases. CDR3 nucleotide sequence: TGTGCCAGCAGCTTTTACGGGATGAACACCGGGGAGCTGTTTTTT. Amino acid sequence: CASSFYGMNTGELFF.

In nucleotides, the CDR3 is TGTGCCAGCAGTGCCCAGTACACTGAAGCTTTCTTT. Residues: CASSAQYTEAFF. V is TRBV28 and J is TRBJ1-1; no clear D gene. V lost 5 bases to trimming and J lost 3 bases, with 7 bases between them. In germline, CDR1 is MDHEN, CDR2 SYDVKM. The CDR3 is made up of 12 amino acids.

The CDR3 DNA sequence: TGTGCCAGCAGCTCGGCTAATACAGGGACACCCCTCCACTTT. Protein product: CASSSANTGTPLHF. The chain links TRBV11-2 to TRBJ1-6; perhaps TRBD1 as D (6 bases). This CDR3 contains 14 residues. Germline loops: CDR1 SGHAT, CDR2 FQNNGV. V was cut by 4 bases and J by 11 bases, with 15 bases left in between. Based on the CDR3 plus reference TRBV11-2 and TRBJ1-6, the full variable domain is EAGVAQSPRYKIIEKRQSVAFWCNPISGHATLYWYQQILGQGPKLLIQFQNNGVVDDSQLPKDRFSAERLKGVDSTLKIQPAKLEDSAVYLCASSSANTGTPLHFGNGTRLTVT.

V is TRBV19 and J is TRBJ1-5; D gene ambiguous. The CDR3 is made up of 14 amino acids. Germline V gene lookup returns CDR1 LNHDA and CDR2 SQIVND (reference sequence). Trimming pared 10 bases from V and 8 bases from J, leaving 21 bases between. CDR3 DNA: TGTGCCACCAAGTTACGGGCGTTCCTCGAGCCCCAGCATTTT. It is translated as CATKLRAFLEPQHF.

The rearrangement links TRBV5-6 to TRBJ1-1; D not certain. The V end lost 5 bases, the J end lost 3 bases, and 14 bases lay between the germline ends. This CDR3 region has 14 residues. The germline CDR1 and CDR2 sequences are SGHDT and YYEEEE. CDR3 region: CASSPVEADTEAFF. CDR3 nucleotides: TGTGCCAGCAGTCCAGTCGAGGCCGACACTGAAGCTTTCTTT. Full variable domain (missing parts from reference TRBV5-6 and TRBJ1-1): DAGVTQSPTHLIKTRGQQVTLRCSPKSGHDTVSWYQQALGQGPQFIFQYYEEEERQRGNFPDRFSGHQFPNYSSELNVNALLLGDSALYLCASSPVEADTEAFFGQGTRLTVV.

The chain is built from TRBV14 and TRBJ2-5; weak D call: TRBD1 (5 bases). With 0 bases removed from V and 3 bases from J, the gap between germline ends came to 11 bases. The CDR3 is made up of 15 amino acids. Per germline, CDR1 SGHDN and CDR2 FVKESK. DNA for the CDR3: TGTGCCAGCAGCCAAGAGGGCAGGGTCAAAGAGACCCAGTACTTC. This sequence encodes CASSQEGRVKETQYF.